This T cell receptor (beta chain) was identified in a study of cytomegalovirus exposure and HLA in healthy donors. CDR3 length equals 14 residues. Trimming left V 1 base short and J 2 bases short, with 8 bases between. The V gene's germline CDR1 is SGHTA and CDR2 FQGNSA. The repertoire was sequenced with immunoSEQ multiplex PCR; TCRdb's copy has only in-frame clones and lacks some. This table has some 180,000 clones, approximately 86% appearing once. Study-level points and caveats: Diagnosis of cytomegalovirus status made by the classifier reportedly showed high specificity and sensitivity. The tendency of first-cohort TCR clusters to co-occur in the 120 or so validation repertoires was the finding of a later analysis.

Notes on this clone: The target antigen is unknown.

The chain couples TRBV7-2 to TRBJ2-5; perhaps TRBD2 as D (5 bases). Material: PBMCs. The sequence was obtained from a man aged 25-40 years in good health and CMV-seropositive. This CDR3 reads CASSLGLAQETQYF. CDR3 in DNA: TGTGCCAGCAGCTTAGGGCTAGCACAAGAGACCCAGTACTTC.